Included here is one TCR beta chain sequence, with context. Antigen specificity is unknown. TCRdb reprocessed the 5' RACE reads via MiXCR and lists one record per CDR3 protein. The sample holds fewer than 500,000 distinct CDR3 sequences, 20% to 25% seen once. The sample comes from a study of CD8 T cells in ankylosing spondylitis. General observations from the study: Clones linked to disease were reported to show significant enrichment in matched ankylosing spondylitis synovial fluid. Apparently characteristic of ankylosing spondylitis blood was a TCR beta motif (fewer than ten highly homologous variants).

The CDR3 has 14 residues. V was pared by 3 bases and J by 2 bases, with 8 bases between. The sequenced material came from blood, either unsorted or a sorted T cell fraction (not recorded which). The chain combines TRBV12-3 or TRBV12-4 with TRBJ1-5; D call uncertain. The TCR was taken from a male donor with ankylosing spondylitis. CDR3 coding DNA: TGTGCCAGCAGTTTCTCCGGGGGCAATCAGCCCCAGCATTTT. Protein sequence: CASSFSGGNQPQHF.